Listed below are T cell receptor beta chains from one sample, sequenced in a study of CD8+ T cells in alopecia areata. Sequencing used immunoSEQ multiplex PCR; TCRdb keeps in-frame clones, though not all of them. The data show over 150,000 clones, roughly 50% seen once. The sequencing sample was made of CD8+ T cells sorted from blood. Receptor source: a human donor in good health. Each CDR3 is given with its conserved first and last residue. Each record gives: CDR3 protein, CDR3 DNA, V gene, D gene, J gene, clone size. D genes are given only for firm matches. Size values are once, few and many counts, or a class for expanded clones, and some rows have none.

CASSPSGGYNEQFF TGTGCCAGCAGCCCAAGCGGGGGATACAATGAGCAGTTCTTC TRBV7-9 TRBD2 TRBJ2-1 NA
CASSQDPNRAHGYTF TGTGCCAGCAGCCAAGATCCCAACAGGGCCCATGGCTACACCTTC TRBV14 NA TRBJ1-2 NA
CASRRDRIVYEQYF TGTGCCAGCAGGCGGGACAGAATCGTCTACGAGCAGTACTTC TRBV7-8 NA TRBJ2-7 few
CAWNLANYGYTF TGTGCCTGGAACCTCGCTAACTATGGCTACACCTTC TRBV30 NA TRBJ1-2 once
CASSQGRGTEAFF TGTGCCAGCAGCCAAGGGCGAGGGACTGAAGCTTTCTTT TRBV27 NA TRBJ1-1 NA
CAISEAGSYGYTF TGTGCCATCAGTGAGGCAGGGAGCTATGGCTACACCTTC TRBV10-3 NA TRBJ1-2 few
CASSPGQDNQPQHF TGTGCCAGCAGCCCCGGACAGGACAATCAGCCCCAGCATTTT TRBV28 TRBD1 TRBJ1-5 NA
CASSRTSGAVWEQYF TGTGCCAGCAGCCGTACTAGCGGGGCTGTTTGGGAGCAGTACTTC TRBV13 TRBD2 TRBJ2-7 NA
CASSPGGAYGYTF TGTGCCAGCAGCCCGGGCGGTGCGTATGGCTACACCTTC TRBV5-6 NA TRBJ1-2 NA
CATDKGDISYEQYF TGTGCCACCGATAAAGGGGACATCTCTTACGAGCAGTACTTC TRBV28 NA TRBJ2-7 NA
CASSLGGVDTQYF TGTGCCAGCAGTTTGGGCGGGGTAGATACGCAGTATTTT TRBV27 NA TRBJ2-3 NA
CASSVRQGPYEQYF TGCGCCAGCAGCGTTCGACAGGGGCCCTACGAGCAGTACTTC TRBV4-1 TRBD1 TRBJ2-7 NA
CASSPGQTDTEAFF TGTGCCAGTAGCCCGGGACAGACCGACACTGAAGCTTTCTTT TRBV19 TRBD1 TRBJ1-1 NA
CASSAKDSLGTEAFF TGCGCCAGCAGCGCAAAGGACAGTTTGGGGACTGAAGCTTTCTTT TRBV4-1 NA TRBJ1-1 NA
CASSEPSGVETQYF TGTGCCAGCAGTGAACCCTCGGGGGTAGAGACCCAGTACTTC TRBV2 NA TRBJ2-5 NA
CASSHRTSGGNYEQYF TGCGCCAGCAGCCACCGGACTAGCGGGGGGAACTACGAGCAGTACTTC TRBV4-1 TRBD2 TRBJ2-7 once
CASSDLSWEQYF TGCGCCAGCAGTGACCTTTCTTGGGAGCAGTACTTC TRBV10-2 NA TRBJ2-7 NA
CASSQATMATGELFF TGTGCCAGCAGCCAAGCTACAATGGCTACCGGGGAGCTGTTTTTT TRBV4-2 NA TRBJ2-2 NA
CASSQETVEAPNSPLHF TGCGCCAGCAGCCAAGAAACGGTTGAAGCCCCGAATTCACCCCTCCACTTT TRBV4-1 NA TRBJ1-6 NA
CASSRTGPRNTEAFF TGTGCCAGCAGTCGGACAGGGCCCCGGAACACTGAAGCTTTCTTT TRBV7-9 TRBD1 TRBJ1-1 few
CASSEGTTETQYF TGTGCCAGCAGTGAAGGGACCACAGAGACCCAGTACTTC TRBV2 NA TRBJ2-5 NA
CATRLGGPGYGYTF TGTGCCACTCGCCTTGGGGGACCGGGTTATGGCTACACCTTC TRBV19 NA TRBJ1-2 few
CATSRDRGQNYGYTF TGTGCCACCAGCAGAGATCGGGGACAAAACTATGGCTACACCTTC TRBV15 NA TRBJ1-2 few
CASSPSNEQFF TGTGCCAGCAGCCCCTCCAATGAGCAGTTCTTC TRBV11-2 NA TRBJ2-1 NA
CSVEPGQGPTEAFF TGCAGCGTTGAACCGGGACAGGGACCCACTGAAGCTTTCTTT TRBV29-1 TRBD1 TRBJ1-1 few
CASTPHTGSTDTQYF TGTGCCAGCACCCCTCATACGGGTAGCACAGATACGCAGTATTTT TRBV9 NA TRBJ2-3 NA
CASSSTGNQPQHF TGTGCCAGCAGTTCCACAGGGAATCAGCCCCAGCATTTT TRBV27 NA TRBJ1-5 NA
CASSLGGAFTEAFF TGTGCCAGCAGCTTAGGGGGGGCGTTTACTGAAGCTTTCTTT TRBV7-9 NA TRBJ1-1 few
CSVEAEEGTQYF TGCAGCGTTGAAGCGGAGGAGGGGACCCAGTACTTC TRBV29-1 NA TRBJ2-5 few
CASSTSGRVDTQYF TGTGCCAGCAGCACCAGCGGAAGGGTAGATACGCAGTATTTT TRBV25-1 NA TRBJ2-3 NA
CASSYYGVRGRGEAFF TGTGCCAGCAGTTACTATGGCGTCAGGGGGCGCGGTGAAGCTTTCTTT TRBV6-5 TRBD1 TRBJ1-1 NA
CAWSPGGAEKLFF TGTGCCTGGAGTCCCGGGGGGGCCGAAAAACTGTTTTTT TRBV30 NA TRBJ1-4 NA
CASSYDGPSSYEQYF TGTGCCAGCAGTTACGATGGACCGAGCTCCTACGAGCAGTACTTC TRBV6-5 NA TRBJ2-7 NA
CASSQDHAGTYEQYF TGCGCCAGCAGCCAAGATCACGCCGGGACCTACGAGCAGTACTTC TRBV4-1 NA TRBJ2-7 NA
CASSLKDGEQFF TGTGCCAGCAGCTTAAAAGACGGCGAGCAGTTCTTC TRBV7-9 NA TRBJ2-1 NA
CASSFEGQGETQYF TGTGCCAGCAGCTTCGAGGGACAGGGCGAGACCCAGTACTTC TRBV7-9 TRBD1 TRBJ2-5 NA
CASGPGTGKHQPQHF TGTGCCAGCGGCCCCGGGACAGGTAAACATCAGCCCCAGCATTTT TRBV27 TRBD1 TRBJ1-5 few
CASSYSRGPGTEAFF TGTGCCAGCAGTTACTCGAGGGGGCCGGGGACTGAAGCTTTCTTT TRBV6-5 TRBD1 TRBJ1-1 NA
CASSLWSGDNEQFF TGTGCCAGCAGCTTATGGTCAGGGGACAATGAGCAGTTCTTC TRBV13 NA TRBJ2-1 NA
CASSGSEAFF TGTGCCAGCAGCGGGTCTGAAGCTTTCTTT TRBV7-9 NA TRBJ1-1 NA
CASSSSGPVNTEAFF TGTGCCAGCAGTTCGTCGGGGCCTGTGAACACTGAAGCTTTCTTT TRBV6-5 NA TRBJ1-1 NA
CASSDSDIEQFF TGTGCCAGCAGTGACTCCGATATTGAGCAGTTCTTC TRBV2 NA TRBJ2-1 few
CASSFSYKGEETQYF TGTGCCAGCAGCTTTAGTTATAAGGGGGAAGAGACCCAGTACTTC TRBV13 NA TRBJ2-5 NA
CASSLKTGVETQYF TGTGCCAGCAGCTTGAAAACTGGGGTGGAGACCCAGTACTTC TRBV5-6 NA TRBJ2-5 NA
CASSGHEQFF TGCGCCAGCTCGGGGCATGAGCAGTTCTTC TRBV5-1 NA TRBJ2-1 NA